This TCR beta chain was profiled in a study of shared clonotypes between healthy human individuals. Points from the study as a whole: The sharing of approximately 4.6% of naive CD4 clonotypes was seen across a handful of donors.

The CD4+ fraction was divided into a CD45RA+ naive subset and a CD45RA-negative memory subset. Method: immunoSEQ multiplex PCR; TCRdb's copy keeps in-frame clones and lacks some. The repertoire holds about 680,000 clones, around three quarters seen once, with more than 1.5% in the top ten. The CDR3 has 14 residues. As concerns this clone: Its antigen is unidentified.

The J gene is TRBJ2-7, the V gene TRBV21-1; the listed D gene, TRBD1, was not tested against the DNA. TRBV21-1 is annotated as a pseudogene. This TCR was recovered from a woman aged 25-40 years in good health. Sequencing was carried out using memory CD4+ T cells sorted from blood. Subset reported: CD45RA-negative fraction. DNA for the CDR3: TGTGCCAGCAGCAAGACAGGGGTCGCTTCCGAGCAGTACTTC. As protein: CASSKTGVASEQYF.